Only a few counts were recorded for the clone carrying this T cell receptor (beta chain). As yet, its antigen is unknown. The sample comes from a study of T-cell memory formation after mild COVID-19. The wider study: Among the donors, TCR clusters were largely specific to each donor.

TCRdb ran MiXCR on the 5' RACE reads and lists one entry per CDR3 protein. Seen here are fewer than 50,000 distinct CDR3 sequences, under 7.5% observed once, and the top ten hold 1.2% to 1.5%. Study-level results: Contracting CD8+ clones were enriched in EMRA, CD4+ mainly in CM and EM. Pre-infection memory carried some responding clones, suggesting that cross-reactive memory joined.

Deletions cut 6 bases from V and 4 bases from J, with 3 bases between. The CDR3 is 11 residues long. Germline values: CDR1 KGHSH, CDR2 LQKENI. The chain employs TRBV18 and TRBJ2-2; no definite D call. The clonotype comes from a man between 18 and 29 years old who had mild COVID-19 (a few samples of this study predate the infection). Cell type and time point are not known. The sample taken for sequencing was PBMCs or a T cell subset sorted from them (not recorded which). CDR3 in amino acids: CASSRTGELFF. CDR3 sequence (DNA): TGTGCCAGCTCGCGCACCGGGGAGCTGTTTTTT.